This note documents a single T cell receptor beta chain sequence. The V and J ends lost 3 bases and 5 bases respectively, with 18 bases between them. This CDR3 contains 15 residues. Germline V gene sequence: CDR1 DFQATT, CDR2 SNEGSKA (reference sequence). Generated by immunoSEQ multiplex PCR, the TCRdb table keeps only in-frame clones and is missing some. The sample consists of 100,000 or so clones, 88% of them appearing once. The source of the sample is a study of blood T cell repertoires in COVID-19. The source material was peripheral blood. The V call is TRBV20-1, the J call TRBJ2-3; D is perhaps TRBD1 (6 bases). The source of this sequence is a man aged 55 to 69 with acute or convalescent COVID-19. The CDR3, as DNA: TGCAGTGCTAGTCCTGGGACATCCCAGGAAGATACGCAGTATTTT. Protein: CSASPGTSQEDTQYF.